This TCR beta chain came from a study of blood T cell repertoires in COVID-19. Using immunoSEQ multiplex PCR, the repertoire was profiled, and TCRdb retains in-frame clones only, with some absent. The table includes approximately 98,000 clones, over 80% detected once. The germline V gene has CDR1 SGHNT and CDR2 YYREEE (reference sequence). V lost 2 bases, J lost 10 bases, and 15 bases lay in between. The CDR3 consists of 13 residues. V is TRBV5-4 and J is TRBJ1-1, with a possible D match to TRBD1 (6 bases). The sample comprised peripheral blood. The sequence was obtained from an older man with acute or convalescent COVID-19. This chain's CDR3 is CASSLPVGGLAFF. The CDR3 nucleotides are TGTGCCAGCAGCTTACCGGTGGGGGGGCTAGCTTTCTTT.